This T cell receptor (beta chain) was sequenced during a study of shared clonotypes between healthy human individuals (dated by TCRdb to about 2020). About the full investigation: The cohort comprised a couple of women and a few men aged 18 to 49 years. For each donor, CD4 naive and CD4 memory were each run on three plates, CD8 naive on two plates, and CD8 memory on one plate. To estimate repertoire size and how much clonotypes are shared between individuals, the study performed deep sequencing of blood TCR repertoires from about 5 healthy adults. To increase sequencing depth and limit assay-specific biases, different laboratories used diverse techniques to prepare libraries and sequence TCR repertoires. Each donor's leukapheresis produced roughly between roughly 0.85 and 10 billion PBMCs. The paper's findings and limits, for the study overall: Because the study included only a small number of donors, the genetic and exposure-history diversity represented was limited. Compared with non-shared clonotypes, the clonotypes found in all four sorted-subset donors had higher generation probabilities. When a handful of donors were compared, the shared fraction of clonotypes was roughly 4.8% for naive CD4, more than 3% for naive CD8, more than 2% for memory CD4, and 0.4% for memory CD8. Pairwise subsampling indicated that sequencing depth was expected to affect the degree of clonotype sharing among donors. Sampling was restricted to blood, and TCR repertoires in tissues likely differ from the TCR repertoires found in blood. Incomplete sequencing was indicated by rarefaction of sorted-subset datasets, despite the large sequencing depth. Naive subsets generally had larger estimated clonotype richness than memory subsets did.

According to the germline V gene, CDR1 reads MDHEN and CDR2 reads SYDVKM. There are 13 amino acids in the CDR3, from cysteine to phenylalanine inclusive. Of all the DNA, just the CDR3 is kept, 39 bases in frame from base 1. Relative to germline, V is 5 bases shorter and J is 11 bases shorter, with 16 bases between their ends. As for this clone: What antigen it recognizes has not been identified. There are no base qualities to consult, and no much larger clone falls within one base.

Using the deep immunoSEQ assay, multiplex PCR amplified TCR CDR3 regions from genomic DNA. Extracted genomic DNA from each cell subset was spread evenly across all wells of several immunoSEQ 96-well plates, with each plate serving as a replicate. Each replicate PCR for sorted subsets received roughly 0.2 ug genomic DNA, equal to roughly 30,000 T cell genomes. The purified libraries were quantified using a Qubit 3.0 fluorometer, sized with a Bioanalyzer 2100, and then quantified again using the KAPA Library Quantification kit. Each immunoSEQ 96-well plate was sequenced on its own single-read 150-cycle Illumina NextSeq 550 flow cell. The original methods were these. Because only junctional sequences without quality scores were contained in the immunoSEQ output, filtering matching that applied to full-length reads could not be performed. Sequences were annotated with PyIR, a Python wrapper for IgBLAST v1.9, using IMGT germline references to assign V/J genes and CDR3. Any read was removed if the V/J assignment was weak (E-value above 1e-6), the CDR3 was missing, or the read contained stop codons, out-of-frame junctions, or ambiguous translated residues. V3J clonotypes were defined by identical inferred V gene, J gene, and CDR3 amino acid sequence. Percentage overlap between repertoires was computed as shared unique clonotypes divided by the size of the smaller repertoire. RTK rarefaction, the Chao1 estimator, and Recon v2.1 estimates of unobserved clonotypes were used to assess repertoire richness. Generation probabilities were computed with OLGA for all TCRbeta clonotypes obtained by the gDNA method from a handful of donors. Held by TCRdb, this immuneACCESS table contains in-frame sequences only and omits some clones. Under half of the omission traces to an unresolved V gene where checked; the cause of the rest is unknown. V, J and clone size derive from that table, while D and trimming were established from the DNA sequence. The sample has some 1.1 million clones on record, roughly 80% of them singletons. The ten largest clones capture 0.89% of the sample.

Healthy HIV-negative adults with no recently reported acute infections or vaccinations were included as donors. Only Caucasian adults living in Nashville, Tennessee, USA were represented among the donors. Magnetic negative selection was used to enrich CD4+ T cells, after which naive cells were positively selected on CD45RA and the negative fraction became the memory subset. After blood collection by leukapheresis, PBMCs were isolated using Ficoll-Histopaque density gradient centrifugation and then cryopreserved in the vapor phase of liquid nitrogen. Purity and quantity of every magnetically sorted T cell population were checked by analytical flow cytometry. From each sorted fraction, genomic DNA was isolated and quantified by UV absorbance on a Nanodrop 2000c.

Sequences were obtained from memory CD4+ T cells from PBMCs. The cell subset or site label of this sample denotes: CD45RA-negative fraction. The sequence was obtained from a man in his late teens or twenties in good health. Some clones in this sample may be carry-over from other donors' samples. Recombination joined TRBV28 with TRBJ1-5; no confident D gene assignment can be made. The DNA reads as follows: TGTGCCAGCAGTACGCCCCCACACCTCTCCCAGCATTTT. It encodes CASSTPPHLSQHF.